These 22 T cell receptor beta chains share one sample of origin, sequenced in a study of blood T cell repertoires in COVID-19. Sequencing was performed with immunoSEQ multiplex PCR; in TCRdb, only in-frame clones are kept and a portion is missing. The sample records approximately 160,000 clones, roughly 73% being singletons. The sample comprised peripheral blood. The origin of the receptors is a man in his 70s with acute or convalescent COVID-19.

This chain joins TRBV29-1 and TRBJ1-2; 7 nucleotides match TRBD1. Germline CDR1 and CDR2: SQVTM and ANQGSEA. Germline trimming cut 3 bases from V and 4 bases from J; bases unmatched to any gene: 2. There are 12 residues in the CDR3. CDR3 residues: CSVEPGGYGYTF. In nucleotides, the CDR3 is TGCAGCGTTGAGCCAGGGGGCTATGGCTACACCTTC.

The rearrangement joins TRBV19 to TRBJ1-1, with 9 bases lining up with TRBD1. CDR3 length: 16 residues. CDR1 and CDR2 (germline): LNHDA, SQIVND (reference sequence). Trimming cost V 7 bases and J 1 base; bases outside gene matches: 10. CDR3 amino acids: CASTTLGTGRNTEAFF. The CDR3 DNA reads TGTGCCAGTACCACACTGGGGACAGGGAGGAACACTGAAGCTTTCTTT.

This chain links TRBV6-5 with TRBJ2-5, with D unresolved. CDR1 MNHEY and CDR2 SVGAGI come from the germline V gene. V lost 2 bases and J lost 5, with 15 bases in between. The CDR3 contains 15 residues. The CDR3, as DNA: TGTGCCAGCAGTTACCGTCCCGCTAACGGGGAGACCCAGTACTTC. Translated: CASSYRPANGETQYF.

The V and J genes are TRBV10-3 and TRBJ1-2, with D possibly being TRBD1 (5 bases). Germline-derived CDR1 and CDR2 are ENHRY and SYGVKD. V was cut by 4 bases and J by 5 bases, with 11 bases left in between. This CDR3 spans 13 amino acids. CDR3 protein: CAISAGVGYGYTF. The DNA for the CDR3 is TGTGCCATCAGTGCGGGGGTGGGGTATGGCTACACCTTC.

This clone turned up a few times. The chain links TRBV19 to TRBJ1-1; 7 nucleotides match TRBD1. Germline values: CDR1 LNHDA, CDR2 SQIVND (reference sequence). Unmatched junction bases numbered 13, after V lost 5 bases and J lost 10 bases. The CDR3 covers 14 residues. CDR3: CASSYDRAPWGAFF. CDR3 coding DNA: TGTGCCAGTAGTTATGACAGGGCCCCATGGGGAGCTTTCTTT.

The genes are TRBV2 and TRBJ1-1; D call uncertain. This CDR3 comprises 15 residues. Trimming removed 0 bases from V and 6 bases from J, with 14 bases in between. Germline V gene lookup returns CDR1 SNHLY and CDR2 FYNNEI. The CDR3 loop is CASSEAGGRWAEAFF. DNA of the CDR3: TGTGCCAGCAGTGAAGCCGGCGGGAGGTGGGCTGAAGCTTTCTTT.

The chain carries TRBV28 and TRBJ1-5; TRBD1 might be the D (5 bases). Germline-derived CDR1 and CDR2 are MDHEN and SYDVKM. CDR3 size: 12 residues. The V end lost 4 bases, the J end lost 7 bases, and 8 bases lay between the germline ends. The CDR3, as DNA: TGTGCCAGCAGTTCAGGGAACCAGCCCCAGCATTTT. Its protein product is CASSSGNQPQHF.

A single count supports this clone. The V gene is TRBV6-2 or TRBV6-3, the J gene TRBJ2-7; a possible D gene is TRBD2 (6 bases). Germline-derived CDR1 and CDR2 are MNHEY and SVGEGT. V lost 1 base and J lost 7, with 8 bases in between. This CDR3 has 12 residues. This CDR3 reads CASSYFAGEQYF. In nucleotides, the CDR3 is TGTGCCAGCAGTTACTTTGCGGGAGAGCAGTACTTC.

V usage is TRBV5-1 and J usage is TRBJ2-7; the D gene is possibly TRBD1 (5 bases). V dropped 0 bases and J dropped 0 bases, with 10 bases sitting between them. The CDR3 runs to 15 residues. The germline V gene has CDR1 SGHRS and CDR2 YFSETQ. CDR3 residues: CASSLVGPRSYEQYF. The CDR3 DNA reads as TGCGCCAGCAGCTTGGTGGGGCCGCGCTCCTACGAGCAGTACTTC.

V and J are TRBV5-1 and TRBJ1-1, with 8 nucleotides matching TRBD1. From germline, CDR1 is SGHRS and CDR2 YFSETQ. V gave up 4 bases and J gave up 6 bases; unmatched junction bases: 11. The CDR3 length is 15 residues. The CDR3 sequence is CASSRVTGVMAEAFF. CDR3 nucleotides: TGCGCCAGCAGCAGAGTGACAGGGGTCATGGCTGAAGCTTTCTTT.

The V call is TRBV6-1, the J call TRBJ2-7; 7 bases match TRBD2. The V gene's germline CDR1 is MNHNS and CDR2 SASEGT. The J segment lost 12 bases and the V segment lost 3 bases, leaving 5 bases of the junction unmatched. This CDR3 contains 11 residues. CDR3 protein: CASSEPGGGYF. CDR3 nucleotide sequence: TGTGCCAGCAGTGAGCCCGGCGGGGGGTACTTC.

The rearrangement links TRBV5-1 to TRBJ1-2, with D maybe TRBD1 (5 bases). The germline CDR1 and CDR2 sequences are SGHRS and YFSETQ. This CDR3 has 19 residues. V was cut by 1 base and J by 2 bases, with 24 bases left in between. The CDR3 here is CASSLYPGVQTTANYGYTF. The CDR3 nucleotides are TGCGCCAGCAGCTTGTACCCGGGGGTACAGACAACTGCGAACTATGGCTACACCTTC.

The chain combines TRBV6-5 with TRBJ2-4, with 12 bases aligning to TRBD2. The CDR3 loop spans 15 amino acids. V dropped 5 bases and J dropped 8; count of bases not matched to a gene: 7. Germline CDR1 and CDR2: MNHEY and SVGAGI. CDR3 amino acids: CASSPGLAGTDIQYF. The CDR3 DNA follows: TGTGCCAGCAGTCCAGGACTAGCGGGGACGGACATTCAGTACTTC.

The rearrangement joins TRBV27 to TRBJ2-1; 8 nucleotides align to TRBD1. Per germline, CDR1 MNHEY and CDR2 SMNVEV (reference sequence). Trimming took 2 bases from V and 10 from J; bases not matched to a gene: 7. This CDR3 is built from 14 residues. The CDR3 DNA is TGTGCCAGCAGTTTAGGCAGGGGGCAGGGAGAGCAGTTCTTC. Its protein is CASSLGRGQGEQFF.

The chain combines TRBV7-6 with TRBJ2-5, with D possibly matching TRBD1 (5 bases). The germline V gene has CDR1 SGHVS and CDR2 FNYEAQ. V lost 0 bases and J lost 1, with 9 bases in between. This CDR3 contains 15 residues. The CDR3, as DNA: TGTGCCAGCAGCTTAGCTAGACAGAGCCAAGAGACCCAGTACTTC. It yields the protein CASSLARQSQETQYF.

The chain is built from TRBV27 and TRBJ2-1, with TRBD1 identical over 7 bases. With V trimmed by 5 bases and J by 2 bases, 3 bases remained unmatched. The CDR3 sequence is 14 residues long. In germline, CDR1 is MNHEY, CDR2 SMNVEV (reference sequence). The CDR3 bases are TGTGCCAGCAGTAGGGACAGACCCTACAATGAGCAGTTCTTC. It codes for CASSRDRPYNEQFF.

DNA of the CDR3: TGTGCCAGCAGCCCGCGGGAGAGTAACACCGGGGAGCTGTTTTTT. Residues: CASSPRESNTGELFF. The V and J genes are TRBV5-5 and TRBJ2-2; 7 bases are shared with TRBD2. The CDR3 is 15 amino acids. With 4 bases clipped from V and 2 bases from J, the junction kept 5 bases outside the gene matches. CDR1 and CDR2 (germline): SGHKS, YYEKEE (reference sequence).

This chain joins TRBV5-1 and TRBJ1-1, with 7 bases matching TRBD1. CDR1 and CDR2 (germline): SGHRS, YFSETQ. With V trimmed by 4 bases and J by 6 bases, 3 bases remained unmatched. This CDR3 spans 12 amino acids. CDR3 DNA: TGCGCCAGCAGCCAGGGGACAGCTGAAGCTTTCTTT. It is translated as CASSQGTAEAFF.

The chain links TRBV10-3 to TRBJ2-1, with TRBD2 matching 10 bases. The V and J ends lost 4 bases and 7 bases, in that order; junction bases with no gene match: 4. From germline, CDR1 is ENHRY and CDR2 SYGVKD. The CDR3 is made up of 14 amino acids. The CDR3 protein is CAISAGLAENEQFF. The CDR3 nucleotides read TGTGCCATCAGTGCAGGACTAGCGGAAAATGAGCAGTTCTTC.

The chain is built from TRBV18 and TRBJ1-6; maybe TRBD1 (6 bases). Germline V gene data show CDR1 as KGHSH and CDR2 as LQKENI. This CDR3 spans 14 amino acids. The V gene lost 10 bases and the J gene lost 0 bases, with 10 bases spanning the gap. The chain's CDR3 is CATQDSSYNSPLHF. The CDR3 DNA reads TGTGCCACCCAGGACAGCTCCTATAATTCACCCCTCCACTTT.

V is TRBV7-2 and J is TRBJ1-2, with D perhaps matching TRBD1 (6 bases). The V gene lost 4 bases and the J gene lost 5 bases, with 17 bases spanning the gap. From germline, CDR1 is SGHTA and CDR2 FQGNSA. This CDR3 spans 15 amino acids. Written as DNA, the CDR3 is TGTGCCAGCAGCTCACAAGCACAAACAGGGTATGGCTACACCTTC. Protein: CASSSQAQTGYGYTF.

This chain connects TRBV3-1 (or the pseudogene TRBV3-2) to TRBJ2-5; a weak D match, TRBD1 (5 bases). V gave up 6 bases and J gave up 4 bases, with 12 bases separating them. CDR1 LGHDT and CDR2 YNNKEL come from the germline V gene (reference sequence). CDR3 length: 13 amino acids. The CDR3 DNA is TGTGCCAGCAGAAAAAGGGGTTCAGAGACCCAGTACTTC. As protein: CASRKRGSETQYF.